This passage covers 15 T cell receptor beta chains from one sample sequenced in a study of T cells in localized non-small cell lung cancer. TCRdb's table, derived via immunoSEQ multiplex PCR, lists solely in-frame clones and lacks some. The sample has about 70,000 clones, about 86% seen once; the top ten hold 21%. Sequenced here: peripheral blood, sampled before any cancer treatment. The receptors here all came from a male donor at least 60 years old with stage III squamous cell lung carcinoma.

The rearrangement joins TRBV11-2 to TRBJ2-1; D is perhaps TRBD1 or TRBD2 (6 bases each). V was shortened by 3 bases and J by 5 bases, with 14 bases between the two germline ends. Per the germline V gene, CDR1 is SGHAT and CDR2 is FQNNGV. The CDR3 is 15 amino acids. CDR3 sequence reads: CASSFSERGDNEQFF. The DNA of the CDR3 is TGTGCCAGCAGCTTCTCCGAGAGGGGGGACAATGAGCAGTTCTTC.

CDR3 sequence: CASSLVARSFGWANVLTF. CDR3 sequence (DNA): TGTGCCAGCAGCTTAGTGGCCCGCTCCTTTGGGTGGGCCAACGTCCTGACTTTC. The chain uses TRBV7-8 and TRBJ2-6; D gene ambiguous. The CDR3 contains 18 residues. The germline V and J ends were trimmed by 1 base and 5 bases, with 18 bases remaining between them. Germline V gene sequence: CDR1 SGHVS, CDR2 FQNEAQ.

The CDR3 loop reads CASSIRFNQAELFF. CDR3 bases: TGTGCCAGTAGTATTCGCTTCAATCAAGCGGAGCTGTTTTTT. This chain connects TRBV19 to TRBJ2-2; D is ambiguous. The ends were cut back, 3 bases at V and 10 bases at J, with 15 bases in the middle. The length of the CDR3 is 14 residues. Germline loops: CDR1 LNHDA, CDR2 SQIVND (reference sequence). Based on the CDR3 plus reference TRBV19 and TRBJ2-2, the full variable domain is DGGITQSPKYLFRKEGQNVTLSCEQNLNHDAMYWYRQDPGQGLRLIYYSQIVNDFQKGDIAEGYSVSREKKESFPLTVTSAQKNPTAFYLCASSIRFNQAELFFGEGSRLTVL.

This sequence joins TRBV13 and TRBJ2-1; TRBD1 agrees at 9 bases. This CDR3 has 15 amino acids. Germline V lookup: CDR1 PRHDT, CDR2 FYEKMQ (reference sequence). With V trimmed by 5 bases and J by 4 bases, 6 bases remained unmatched. The CDR3 loop reads CASSVYRGRYNEQFF. The DNA for the CDR3 is TGTGCCAGCAGCGTGTACAGGGGGCGATACAATGAGCAGTTCTTC.

The chain carries TRBV9 and TRBJ1-2; D not resolved. The CDR3 is made up of 13 amino acids. V gave up 0 bases and J gave up 5 bases, with 8 bases separating them. CDR1 and CDR2 from the germline V gene are SGDLS and YYNGEE. CDR3 loop: CASSVAVQYGYTF. The CDR3 nucleotides read TGTGCCAGCAGCGTAGCTGTTCAGTATGGCTACACCTTC.

The V and J genes are TRBV20-1 and TRBJ1-1; no firm D call. Germline loops: CDR1 DFQATT, CDR2 SNEGSKA (reference sequence). CDR3 length: 11 amino acids. The CDR3 sequence: CTLMRNTEAFF. CDR3 coding DNA: TGCACCTTAATGCGGAACACTGAAGCTTTCTTT.

J is TRBJ2-3 and V is TRBV7-9; D gene ambiguous. Between the trimmed V and J ends, which lost 2 bases and 5 bases, there was a span of 17 bases. CDR1 SEHNR and CDR2 FQNEAQ come from the germline V gene (reference sequence). The CDR3 extends over 16 amino acids. The chain's CDR3 is CASSLKGIFPQDTQYF. CDR3 sequence (DNA): TGTGCCAGCAGCTTAAAGGGAATTTTCCCACAAGATACGCAGTATTTT.

V and J are TRBV7-8 and TRBJ1-1; 8 nucleotides match TRBD1. Germline CDR1 reads SGHVS; CDR2 reads FQNEAQ. This CDR3 comprises 16 residues. V trimming: 2 bases; J trimming: 1 base; junction bases outside the gene matches: 6. The CDR3 DNA follows: TGTGCCAGCAGCTTATTAATGGGGACAGGGAACACTGAAGCTTTCTTT. Protein product: CASSLLMGTGNTEAFF.

The rearrangement joins TRBV19 to TRBJ1-1; no clear D. Germline V CDR1 and CDR2: LNHDA, SQIVND (reference sequence). Trimming stripped 8 bases from V and 2 bases from J, with 9 bases between. CDR3 length: 12 residues. The CDR3 bases are TGTGCCAGTGCGGATTCAAACACTGAAGCTTTCTTT. Its protein is CASADSNTEAFF. Full variable domain (remainder filled in from reference TRBV19 and TRBJ1-1): DGGITQSPKYLFRKEGQNVTLSCEQNLNHDAMYWYRQDPGQGLRLIYYSQIVNDFQKGDIAEGYSVSREKKESFPLTVTSAQKNPTAFYLCASADSNTEAFFGQGTRLTVV.

The gene calls are TRBV5-1 and TRBJ2-1; maybe TRBD1 (5 bases). Trimming stripped 0 bases from V and 7 bases from J, with 17 bases between. Germline lookup yields CDR1 SGHRS and CDR2 YFSETQ. The CDR3 loop spans 16 amino acids. In DNA, the CDR3 is TGCGCCAGCAGCTTGGTGACAGCACCATCTGGGAATGAGCAGTTCTTC. Translating it yields CASSLVTAPSGNEQFF.

This chain joins TRBV6-5 and TRBJ2-5; no firm D call. The germline V gene has CDR1 MNHEY and CDR2 SVGAGI. CDR3 size: 14 residues. Trimming pared 0 bases from V and 4 bases from J, leaving 9 bases between. This chain's CDR3 is CASSYSRTRETQYF. As DNA, the CDR3 is TGTGCCAGCAGTTACTCCCGGACCAGAGAGACCCAGTACTTC.

This clone appeared once. The genes are TRBV10-3 and TRBJ1-3; D uncertain. The CDR3 is made up of 13 amino acids. V gave up 10 bases and J gave up 2 bases, with 12 bases separating them. Germline V gene lookup returns CDR1 ENHRY and CDR2 SYGVKD. CDR3 in amino acids: CATDGEAGNTIYF. The CDR3 DNA reads TGTGCCACCGACGGGGAGGCTGGAAACACCATATATTTT.

The chain combines TRBV4-2 with TRBJ1-1, with D maybe TRBD1 (5 bases). Trimming took off 0 bases at V and 6 bases at J, with 8 bases between the two ends. The CDR3 runs 13 residues. Germline lookup yields CDR1 LGHNA and CDR2 YNFKEQ. CDR3 in DNA: TGTGCCAGCAGCCAAGACCAGGGAGCTGAAGCTTTCTTT. It codes for CASSQDQGAEAFF.

The chain couples TRBV28 to TRBJ1-6; the match to TRBD1 covers 7 bases. This CDR3 is built from 14 residues. Unmatched junction bases numbered 6, after V lost 5 bases and J lost 8 bases. Germline CDR1 and CDR2: MDHEN and SYDVKM. Here the CDR3 reads CASSAPGTDSPLHF. The CDR3 bases are TGTGCCAGCAGTGCCCCCGGGACAGATTCACCCCTCCACTTT.

The CDR3 DNA sequence: TGTGCCAGCAGCTCCGCGGGGAGCACAGATACGCAGTATTTT. Translated, it gives CASSSAGSTDTQYF. V usage is TRBV5-4 and J usage is TRBJ2-3, with D maybe TRBD2 (6 bases). The CDR3 runs 14 residues. Trimming cost V 3 bases and J 0 bases, with 8 bases left between them. Germline CDR1 SGHNT, CDR2 YYREEE (reference sequence).